This T cell receptor beta chain was captured by sequencing in a study of cytomegalovirus exposure and HLA in healthy donors. Study-level information: The platform used for the roughly 110 validation repertoires matched that of the roughly 700 first-cohort repertoires, a later analysis reported.

Trimming pared 7 bases from V and 0 bases from J, leaving 14 bases between. This CDR3 has 15 residues. Per the germline V gene, CDR1 is SGDLS and CDR2 is YYNGEE. The data were produced by immunoSEQ multiplex PCR, yet TCRdb's version contains in-frame clones alone and is incomplete. The table lists 130,000 to 150,000 clones, 88% of them singletons. With respect to this clone: Its antigen is not identified.

Study-wide results and caveats: Associated with cytomegalovirus, according to the listing, were 170 or so TCR beta chains. The majority of TCR sequences were rare, yet some public TCRs appeared in many donors.

The chain employs TRBV9 and TRBJ2-1; D is undetermined. The sequence came from a young woman in good health and CMV-seropositive. Sequences were obtained from PBMCs. CDR3 region: CASGSASDSYNEQFF. CDR3 DNA: TGTGCCAGCGGATCCGCCAGCGACTCCTACAATGAGCAGTTCTTC.